This T cell receptor beta chain was recovered during a study of T cells in tumors after PD-1 blockade. The overall study: Treatment was either pembrolizumab 200 mg every 3 weeks or cemiplimab 350 mg every 2 weeks. A subset received ongoing vismodegib 150 mg daily alongside anti-PD-1 therapy.

Assay used: immunoSEQ multiplex PCR; TCRdb lists only in-frame clones, some missing. The sample shows tens of thousands of clones, around 80% of them seen only once. Source: PBMCs, taken before anti-PD-1 treatment. The sequence was collected from a human donor with basal cell carcinoma.

The CDR3 DNA sequence: TGTGCCAGCAGGGAGGGACAGGGGGCCTACGAGCAGTACTTC. This sequence encodes CASREGQGAYEQYF. This chain links TRBV6-6 with TRBJ2-7, with TRBD1 matching 11 bases. The germline V gene encodes CDR1 MNHNY and CDR2 SVGAGI (reference sequence). Losses at the gene ends were 6 bases for V and 2 bases for J; bases not matched to a gene: 3. The CDR3 is made up of 14 amino acids.